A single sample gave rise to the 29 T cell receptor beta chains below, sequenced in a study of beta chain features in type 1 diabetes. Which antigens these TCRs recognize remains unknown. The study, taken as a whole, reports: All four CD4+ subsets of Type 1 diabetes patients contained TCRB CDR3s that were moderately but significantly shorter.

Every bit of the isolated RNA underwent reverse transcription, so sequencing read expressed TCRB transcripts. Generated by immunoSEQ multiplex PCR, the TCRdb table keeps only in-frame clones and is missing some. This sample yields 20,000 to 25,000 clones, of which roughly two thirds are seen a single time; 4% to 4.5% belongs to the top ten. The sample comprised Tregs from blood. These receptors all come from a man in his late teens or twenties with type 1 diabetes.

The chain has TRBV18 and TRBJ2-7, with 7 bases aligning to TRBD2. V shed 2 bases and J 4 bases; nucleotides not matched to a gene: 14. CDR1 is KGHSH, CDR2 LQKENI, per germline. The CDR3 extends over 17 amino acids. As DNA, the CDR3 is TGTGCCAGCTCACCATACGGGGGGACTCTCTCTCTATACGAGCAGTACTTC. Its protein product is CASSPYGGTLSLYEQYF.

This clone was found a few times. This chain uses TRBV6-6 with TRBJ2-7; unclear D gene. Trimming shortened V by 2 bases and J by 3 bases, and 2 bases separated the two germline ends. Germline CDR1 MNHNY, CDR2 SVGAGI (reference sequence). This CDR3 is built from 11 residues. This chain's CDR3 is CASSYHYEQYF. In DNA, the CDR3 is TGTGCCAGCAGTTACCACTACGAGCAGTACTTC.

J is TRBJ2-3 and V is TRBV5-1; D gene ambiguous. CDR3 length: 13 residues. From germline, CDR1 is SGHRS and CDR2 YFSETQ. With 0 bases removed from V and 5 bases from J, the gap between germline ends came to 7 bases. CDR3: CASSLVSVDTQYF. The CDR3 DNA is TGCGCCAGCAGCTTGGTTTCGGTAGATACGCAGTATTTT. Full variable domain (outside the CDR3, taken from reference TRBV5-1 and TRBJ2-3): KAGVTQTPRYLIKTRGQQVTLSCSPISGHRSVSWYQQTPGQGLQFLFEYFSETQRNKGNFPGRFSGRQFSNSRSEMNVSTLELGDSALYLCASSLVSVDTQYFGPGTRLTVL.

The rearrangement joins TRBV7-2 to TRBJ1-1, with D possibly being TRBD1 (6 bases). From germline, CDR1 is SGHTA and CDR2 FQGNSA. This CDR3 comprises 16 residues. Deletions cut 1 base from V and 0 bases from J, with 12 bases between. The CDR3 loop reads CASSLEAGAMNTEAFF. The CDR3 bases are TGTGCCAGCAGCTTAGAGGCAGGGGCTATGAACACTGAAGCTTTCTTT.

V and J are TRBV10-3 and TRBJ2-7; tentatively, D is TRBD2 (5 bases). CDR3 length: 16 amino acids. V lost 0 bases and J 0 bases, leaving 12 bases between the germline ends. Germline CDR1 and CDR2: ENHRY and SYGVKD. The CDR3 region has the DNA TGTGCCATCAGTGAGTCGGGAAGGCGGGCCTCCTACGAGCAGTACTTC. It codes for CAISESGRRASYEQYF.

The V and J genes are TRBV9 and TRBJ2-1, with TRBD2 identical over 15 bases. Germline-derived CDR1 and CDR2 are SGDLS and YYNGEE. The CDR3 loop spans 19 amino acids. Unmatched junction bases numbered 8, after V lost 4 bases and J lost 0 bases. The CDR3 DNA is TGTGCCAGCAGCCCCGGACTAGCGGGGGGGCGGAGCTCCTACAATGAGCAGTTCTTC. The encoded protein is CASSPGLAGGRSSYNEQFF.

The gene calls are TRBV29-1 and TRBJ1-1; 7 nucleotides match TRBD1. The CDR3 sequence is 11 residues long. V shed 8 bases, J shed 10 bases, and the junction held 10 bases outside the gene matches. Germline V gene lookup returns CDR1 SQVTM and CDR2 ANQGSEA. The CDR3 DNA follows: TGCAGCCTGGTGGAAGGGGGCGTAGCTTTCTTT. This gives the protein CSLVEGGVAFF.

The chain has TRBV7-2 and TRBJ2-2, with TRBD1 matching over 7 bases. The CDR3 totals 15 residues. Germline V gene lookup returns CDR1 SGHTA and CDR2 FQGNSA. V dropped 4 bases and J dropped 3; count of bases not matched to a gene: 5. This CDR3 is CASSSWDRYTGELFF. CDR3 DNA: TGTGCCAGCAGCTCCTGGGACAGATACACCGGGGAGCTGTTTTTT.

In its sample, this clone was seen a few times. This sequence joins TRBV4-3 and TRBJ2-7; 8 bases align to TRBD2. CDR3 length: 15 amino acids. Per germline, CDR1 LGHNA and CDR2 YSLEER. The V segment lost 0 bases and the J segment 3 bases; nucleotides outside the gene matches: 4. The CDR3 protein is CASSQEGRGGYEQYF. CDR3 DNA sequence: TGCGCCAGCAGCCAAGAGGGTCGGGGGGGCTACGAGCAGTACTTC.

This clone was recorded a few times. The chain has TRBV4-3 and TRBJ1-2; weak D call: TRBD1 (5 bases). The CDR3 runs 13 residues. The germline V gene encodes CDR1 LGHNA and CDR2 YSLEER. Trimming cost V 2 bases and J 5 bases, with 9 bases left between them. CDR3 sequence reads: CASSQQGNYGYTF. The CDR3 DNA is TGCGCCAGCAGCCAACAGGGAAATTATGGCTACACCTTC.

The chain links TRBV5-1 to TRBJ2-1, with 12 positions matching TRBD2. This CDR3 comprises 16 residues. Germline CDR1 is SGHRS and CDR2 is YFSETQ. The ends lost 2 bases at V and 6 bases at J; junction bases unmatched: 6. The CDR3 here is CASSFLAGGPVNEQFF. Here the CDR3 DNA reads TGCGCCAGCAGCTTCCTAGCGGGGGGGCCGGTCAATGAGCAGTTCTTC.

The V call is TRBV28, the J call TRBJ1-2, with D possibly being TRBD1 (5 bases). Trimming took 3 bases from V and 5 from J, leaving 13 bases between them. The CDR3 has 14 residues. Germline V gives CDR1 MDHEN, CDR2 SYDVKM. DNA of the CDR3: TGTGCCAGCAGTTTCGCCGGGACTCGGTATGGCTACACCTTC. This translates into CASSFAGTRYGYTF.

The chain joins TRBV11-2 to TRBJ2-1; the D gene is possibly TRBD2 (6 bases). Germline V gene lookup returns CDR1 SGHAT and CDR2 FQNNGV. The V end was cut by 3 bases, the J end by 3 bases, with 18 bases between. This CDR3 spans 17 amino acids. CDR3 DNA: TGTGCCAGCAGCTTGTTAGCATCGGCGGGATTCTACAATGAGCAGTTCTTC. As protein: CASSLLASAGFYNEQFF.

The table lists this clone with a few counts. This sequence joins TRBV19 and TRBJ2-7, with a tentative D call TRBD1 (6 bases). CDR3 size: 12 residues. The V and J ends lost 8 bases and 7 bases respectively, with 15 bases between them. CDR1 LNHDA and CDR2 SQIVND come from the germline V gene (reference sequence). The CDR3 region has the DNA TGTGCCAGTGGCGACAGGCCCGGGGAGCAGTACTTC. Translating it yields CASGDRPGEQYF.

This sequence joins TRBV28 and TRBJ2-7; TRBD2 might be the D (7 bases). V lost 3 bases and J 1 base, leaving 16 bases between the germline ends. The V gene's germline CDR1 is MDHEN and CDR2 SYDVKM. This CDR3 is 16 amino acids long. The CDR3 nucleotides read TGTGCCAGCAGTTTTGTTTGGGGAGGGGGGTCCTACGAGCAGTACTTC. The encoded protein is CASSFVWGGGSYEQYF.

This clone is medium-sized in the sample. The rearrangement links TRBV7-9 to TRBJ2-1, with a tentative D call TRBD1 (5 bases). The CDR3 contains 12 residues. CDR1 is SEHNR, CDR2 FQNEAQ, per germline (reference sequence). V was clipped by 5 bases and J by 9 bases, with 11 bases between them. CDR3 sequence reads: CASSPDTSEQFF. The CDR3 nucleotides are TGTGCCAGCAGCCCGGACACGAGTGAGCAGTTCTTC.

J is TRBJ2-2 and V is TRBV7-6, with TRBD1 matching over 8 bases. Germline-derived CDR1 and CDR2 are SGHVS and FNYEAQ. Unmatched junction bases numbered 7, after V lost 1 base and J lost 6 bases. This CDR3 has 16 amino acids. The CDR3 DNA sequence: TGTGCCAGCAGCTTAGTTACAGGGGGAGAGGCCGGGGAGCTGTTTTTT. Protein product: CASSLVTGGEAGELFF.

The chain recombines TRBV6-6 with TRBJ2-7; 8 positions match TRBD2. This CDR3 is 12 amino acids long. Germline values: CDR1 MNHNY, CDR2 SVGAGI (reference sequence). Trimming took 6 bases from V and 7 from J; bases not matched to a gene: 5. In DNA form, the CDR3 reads TGTGCCAGCAGCCGCCTAGCGGGTGAGCAGTACTTC. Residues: CASSRLAGEQYF.

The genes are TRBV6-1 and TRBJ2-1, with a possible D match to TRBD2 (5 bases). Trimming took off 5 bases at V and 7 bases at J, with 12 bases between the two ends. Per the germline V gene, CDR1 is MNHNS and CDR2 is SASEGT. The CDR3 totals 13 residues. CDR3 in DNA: TGTGCCAGCAGTACCCGGACTTGGAATGAGCAGTTCTTC. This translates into CASSTRTWNEQFF.

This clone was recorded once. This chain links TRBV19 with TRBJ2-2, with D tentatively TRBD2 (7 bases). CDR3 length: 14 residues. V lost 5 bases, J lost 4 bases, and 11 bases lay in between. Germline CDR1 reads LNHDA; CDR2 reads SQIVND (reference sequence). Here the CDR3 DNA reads TGTGCCAGTAGTCGGGGGGCGTTCACCGGGGAGCTGTTTTTT. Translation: CASSRGAFTGELFF. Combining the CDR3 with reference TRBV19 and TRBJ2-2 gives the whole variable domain DGGITQSPKYLFRKEGQNVTLSCEQNLNHDAMYWYRQDPGQGLRLIYYSQIVNDFQKGDIAEGYSVSREKKESFPLTVTSAQKNPTAFYLCASSRGAFTGELFFGEGSRLTVL.

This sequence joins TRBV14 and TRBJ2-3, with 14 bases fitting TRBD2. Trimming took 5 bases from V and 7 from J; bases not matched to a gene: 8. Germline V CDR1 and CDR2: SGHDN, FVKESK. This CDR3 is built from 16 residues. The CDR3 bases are TGTGCCAGCAGCATGTCCGGGACTAGCGGGAGAAATACGCAGTATTTT. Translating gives CASSMSGTSGRNTQYF.

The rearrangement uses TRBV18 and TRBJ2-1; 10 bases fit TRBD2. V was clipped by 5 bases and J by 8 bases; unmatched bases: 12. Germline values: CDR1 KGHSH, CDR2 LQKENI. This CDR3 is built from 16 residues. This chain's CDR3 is CASSTVRASGSYEQFF. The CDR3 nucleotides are TGTGCCAGCTCAACTGTGCGGGCTAGCGGGAGCTATGAGCAGTTCTTC.

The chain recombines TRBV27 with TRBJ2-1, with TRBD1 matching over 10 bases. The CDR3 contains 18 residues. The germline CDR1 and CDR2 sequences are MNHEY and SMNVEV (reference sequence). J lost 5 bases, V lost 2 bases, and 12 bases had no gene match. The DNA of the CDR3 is TGTGCCAGCAGTTTAAGAACCCTCGGGACAGGGGCGCACAATGAGCAGTTCTTC. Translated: CASSLRTLGTGAHNEQFF.

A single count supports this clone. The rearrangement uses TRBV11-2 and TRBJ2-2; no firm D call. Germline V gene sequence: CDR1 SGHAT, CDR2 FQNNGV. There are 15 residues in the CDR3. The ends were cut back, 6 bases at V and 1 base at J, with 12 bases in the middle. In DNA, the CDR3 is TGTGCCAGCAGTAGAGTAGCTGAGAACACCGGGGAGCTGTTTTTT. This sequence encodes CASSRVAENTGELFF.

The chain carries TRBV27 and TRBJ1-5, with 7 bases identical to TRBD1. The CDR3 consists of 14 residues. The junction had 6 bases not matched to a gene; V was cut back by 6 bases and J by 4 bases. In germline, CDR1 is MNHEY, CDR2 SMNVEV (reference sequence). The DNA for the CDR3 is TGTGCCAGCAGGACAGGGCCCCCGAATCAGCCCCAGCATTTT. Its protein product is CASRTGPPNQPQHF.

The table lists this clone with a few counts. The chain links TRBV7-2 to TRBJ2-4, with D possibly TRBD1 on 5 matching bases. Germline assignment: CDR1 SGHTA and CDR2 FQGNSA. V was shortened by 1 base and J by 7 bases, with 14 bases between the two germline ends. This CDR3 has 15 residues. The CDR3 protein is CASSLGRGEGNIQYF. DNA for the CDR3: TGTGCCAGCAGCTTAGGTAGGGGTGAAGGGAACATTCAGTACTTC.

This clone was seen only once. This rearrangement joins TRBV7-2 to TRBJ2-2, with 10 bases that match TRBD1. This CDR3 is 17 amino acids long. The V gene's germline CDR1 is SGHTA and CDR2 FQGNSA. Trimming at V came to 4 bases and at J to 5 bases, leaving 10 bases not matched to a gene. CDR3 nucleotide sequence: TGTGCCAGCAGCTCCCAACGACAGGGGGCTTTTACCGGGGAGCTGTTTTTT. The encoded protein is CASSSQRQGAFTGELFF.

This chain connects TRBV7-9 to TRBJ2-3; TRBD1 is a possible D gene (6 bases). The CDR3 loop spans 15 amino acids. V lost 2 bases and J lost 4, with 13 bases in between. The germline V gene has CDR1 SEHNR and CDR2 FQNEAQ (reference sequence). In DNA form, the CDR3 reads TGTGCCAGCAGCTTATATGCAGGGGCCCCAGATACGCAGTATTTT. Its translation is CASSLYAGAPDTQYF.

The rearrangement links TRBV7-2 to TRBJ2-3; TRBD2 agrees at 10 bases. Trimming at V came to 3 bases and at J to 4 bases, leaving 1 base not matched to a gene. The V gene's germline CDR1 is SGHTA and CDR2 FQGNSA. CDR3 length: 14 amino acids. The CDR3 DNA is TGTGCCAGCAGCTTGCTAGCGGGGGCAGATACGCAGTATTTT. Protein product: CASSLLAGADTQYF.